What follows describes a single T cell receptor beta chain. The data were taken from a study of human T cells and chemical hapten exposure. Researchers extracted total RNA from unfractionated whole blood. The CDR3 has 16 residues. Germline V gives CDR1 SEHNR, CDR2 FQNEAQ (reference sequence). J lost 3 bases, V lost 4 bases, and 5 bases had no gene match. The library gave individual cDNA molecules unique molecular identifiers. TCRdb processed the 5' RACE reads anew with MiXCR; each CDR3 protein has one entry. The sample consists of about 110,000 distinct CDR3 sequences, approximately 19% of them appearing once.

The receptor was derived from a human donor in good health. This sequence joins TRBV7-9 and TRBJ2-3; 12 nucleotides align to TRBD2. The CDR3 DNA reads TGTGCCAGCAGCTCAAGAACTAGCGGGAGGACAGATACGCAGTATTTT. Protein product: CASSSRTSGRTDTQYF.